Sequencing of this T cell receptor (beta chain) was carried out in a study of control samples from healthy donors and cancer patients. From germline, CDR1 is SGHTA and CDR2 FQGTGA. The CDR3 sequence is 13 residues long. Germline trimming cut 2 bases from V and 8 bases from J; bases unmatched to any gene: 2. The protocol was immunoSEQ multiplex PCR, while the TCRdb copy is restricted to in-frame clones and leaves out a portion. The sample has roughly 200,000 clones, roughly nine tenths seen once. This receptor was identified in a man under 40 in good health. The chain links TRBV7-3 to TRBJ2-1; 8 nucleotides match TRBD1. The sample was blood. The CDR3 here is CASSLAGGDEQFF. For the CDR3, the DNA is TGTGCCAGCAGCTTAGCAGGGGGCGATGAGCAGTTCTTC. Complete variable domain (other parts from reference TRBV7-3 and TRBJ2-1): GAGVSQTPSNKVTEKGKYVELRCDPISGHTALYWYRQSLGQGPEFLIYFQGTGAADDSGLPNDRFFAVRPEGSVSTLKIQRTERGDSAVYLCASSLAGGDEQFFGPGTRLTVL.